This T cell receptor beta chain stems from a study of blood T cells in healthy people across ages. At the level of the study: Through template switching, about one barcoded beta molecule was captured per two T cells, as measured in model experiments. Findings and caveats of the study: Relative to aged donors, long-lived donors carried more naive CD4+ cells and displayed higher diversity. Diversity of TCR beta per million T cells declined in a roughly linear way with age.

Notes on this clonotype: Its antigen remains unidentified.

There are 13 residues in the CDR3. Unmatched junction bases numbered 11, after V lost 7 bases and J lost 9 bases. Germline V gives CDR1 DFQATT, CDR2 SNEGSKA (reference sequence). A sample-barcoded 5' primer and a J-beta primer mix were used in a second PCR of about 6 to 11 cycles. Per sample, CDR3-containing paired-end reads numbered at least 2.5 million. TCRdb redid the calling of the 5' RACE reads with MiXCR, one entry per CDR3 protein. The table includes 800,000 to 950,000 distinct CDR3 sequences, 45% to 50% detected once. Sequencing was carried out using blood. This TCR was sampled from a man aged 30 to 45 in good health. The V and J genes are TRBV20-1 and TRBJ2-1; 8 nucleotides agree with TRBD2. CDR3 sequence: CSGLAGGRGEQFF. The CDR3 bases are TGCAGTGGGTTGGCGGGGGGCCGGGGTGAGCAGTTCTTC.